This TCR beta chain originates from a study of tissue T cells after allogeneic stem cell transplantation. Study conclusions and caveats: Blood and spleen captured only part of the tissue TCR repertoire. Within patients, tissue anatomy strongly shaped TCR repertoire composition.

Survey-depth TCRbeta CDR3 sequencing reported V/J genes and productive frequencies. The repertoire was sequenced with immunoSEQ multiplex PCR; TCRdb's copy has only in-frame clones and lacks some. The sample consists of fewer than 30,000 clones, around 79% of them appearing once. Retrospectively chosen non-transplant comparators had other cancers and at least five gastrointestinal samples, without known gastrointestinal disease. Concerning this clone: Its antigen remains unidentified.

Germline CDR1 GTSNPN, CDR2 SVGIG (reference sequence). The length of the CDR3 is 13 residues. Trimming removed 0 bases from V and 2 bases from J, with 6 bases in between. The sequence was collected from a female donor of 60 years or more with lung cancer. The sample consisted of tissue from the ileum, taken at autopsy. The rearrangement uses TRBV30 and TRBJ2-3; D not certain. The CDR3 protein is CAWSVGNTDTQYF. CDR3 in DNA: TGTGCCTGGAGTGTGGGCAACACAGATACGCAGTATTTT.